This TCR beta chain was observed in a study of spatial heterogeneity in lung cancer. TCRdb reanalysed the 5' RACE reads using MiXCR and keeps one entry per CDR3 protein. The sample holds about 85,000 distinct CDR3 sequences, approximately 21% seen once. This clonotype has a single count. The V end was cut by 4 bases, the J end by 1 base, with 11 bases between. Looked up from germline, CDR1 is SEHNR and CDR2 is FQNEAQ (reference sequence). There are 14 residues in the CDR3. Indicated time point: sample taken at primary tumor resection. Material for sequencing was whole RNA from tumor, nontumor lung or frozen PBMC, left unsorted.

The clonotype originates from a male donor with early-stage non-small cell lung cancer. This chain uses TRBV7-9 with TRBJ2-7, with D maybe TRBD1 (5 bases). This material consisted of PBMCs, taken at surgery. CDR3 nucleotides: TGTGCCAGCAGCTCCTACAGGCTGTCCTACGAGCAGTACTTC. This codes for CASSSYRLSYEQYF.